The 28 T cell receptor beta chains given below trace back to one sample, sequenced in a study of T-cell reconstitution after alpha-beta-depleted transplantation in children. Unique molecular identifiers were used in preparing the TCRbeta library. MiXCR, run by TCRdb on the PCR reads, gives a single entry per CDR3 protein. Found here are approximately 980,000 distinct CDR3 sequences, roughly 29% of them singletons; the top ten hold roughly 31%. The starting material was PBMCs, mostly from graft donor cells, obtained 360 days after TCRalphabeta/CD19-depleted stem cell transplant. Receptors were obtained from a boy younger than two who had a stem cell transplant for SCID, so the T cells may come from the graft donor.

This clonotype was seen a handful of times. The chain carries TRBV11-3 and TRBJ2-3; 7 bases line up with TRBD2. This CDR3 region has 15 residues. Germline CDR1 and CDR2: SGHNT and YENEEA. V lost 4 bases, J lost 5 bases, and 9 bases stayed unmatched. The CDR3 DNA follows: TGTGCCAGCAGCTATGGCCGGGACTACCGAGATACGCAGTATTTT. This sequence encodes CASSYGRDYRDTQYF.

This clonotype was seen more than once but under ten times. This chain uses TRBV25-1 with TRBJ2-2; D not resolved. V was pared by 5 bases and J by 0 bases, with 13 bases between. Looked up from germline, CDR1 is MGHDK and CDR2 is SYGVNS. The CDR3 runs to 16 residues. The CDR3: CASSPYAQTNTGELFF. The CDR3 DNA is TGTGCCAGCAGTCCGTACGCACAAACGAACACCGGGGAGCTGTTTTTT.

Remarks on this clonotype: The CDR3 ends on some other residue instead of the conserved phenylalanine or tryptophan, so this is likely a read error. The DNA is left out, because the CDR3 cannot be placed on it with certainty; the CDR3 is given as TCRdb lists it. The rearrangement links TRBV3-1 to TRBJ1-6; the listed D gene, TRBD1, was not tested against the DNA. A total of 8 residues make up the CDR3, ends included. Per germline, CDR1 LGHDT and CDR2 YNNKEL (reference sequence). This CDR3 is CASTPGPP.

J is TRBJ2-3 and V is TRBV29-1; no firm D call. CDR1 and CDR2 from the germline V gene are SQVTM and ANQGSEA. V was shortened by 8 bases and J by 9 bases, with 15 bases between the two germline ends. The CDR3 sequence is 11 residues long. This chain's CDR3 is CSSVFGGTQYF. The CDR3 nucleotides are TGCAGCTCCGTGTTTGGCGGAACGCAGTATTTT.

The J gene is TRBJ1-2, the V gene TRBV9, with 12 bases lining up with TRBD1. The germline CDR1 and CDR2 sequences are SGDLS and YYNGEE. The CDR3 runs 17 residues. V lost 4 bases, J lost 4 bases, and 11 bases stayed unmatched. CDR3 DNA sequence: TGTGCCAGCAGCACACCGGGACAGGGGGCTTCGGGCTATGGCTACACCTTC. This translates into CASSTPGQGASGYGYTF.

This rearrangement joins TRBV5-1 to TRBJ2-3; D unresolved. Germline loops: CDR1 SGHRS, CDR2 YFSETQ. Trimming took 0 bases from V and 8 from J, leaving 10 bases between them. The CDR3 has 13 amino acids. The CDR3 loop reads CASSLDRVRTQYF. The CDR3 DNA sequence: TGCGCCAGCAGCTTGGATCGCGTCCGTACGCAGTATTTT.

The chain uses TRBV12-3 or TRBV12-4 and TRBJ2-1; no firm D call. CDR3 length equals 13 residues. V lost 3 bases, J lost 9 bases, and 12 bases lay in between. Here the CDR3 DNA reads TGTGCCAGCAGTTTTGGTGCAGGTCTTGAGCAGTTCTTC. As protein: CASSFGAGLEQFF.

V and J are TRBV6-5 and TRBJ2-7; D possibly corresponds to TRBD2 (7 bases). V was trimmed by 5 bases and J by 7 bases, leaving 27 bases between them. Germline V lookup: CDR1 MNHEY, CDR2 SVGAGI. The CDR3 length is 17 residues. The CDR3: CASSQRGGEGPSREQYF. CDR3 in DNA: TGTGCCAGCAGTCAGAGGGGGGGAGAGGGGCCCTCTAGGGAGCAGTACTTC.

The rearrangement links TRBV20-1 to TRBJ2-3; possibly TRBD2 for D (5 bases). CDR1 DFQATT and CDR2 SNEGSKA come from the germline V gene (reference sequence). The CDR3 consists of 14 residues. Trimming stripped 6 bases from V and 4 bases from J, with 17 bases between. The CDR3 here is CSASTGFSADTQYF. The CDR3 coding sequence is TGCAGTGCGTCGACCGGGTTTAGCGCAGATACGCAGTATTTT.

This clonotype has more than one count but fewer than ten. The chain uses TRBV4-3 and TRBJ2-7; D gene ambiguous. Germline V lookup: CDR1 LGHNA, CDR2 YSLEER. Trimming stripped 0 bases from V and 3 bases from J, with 6 bases between. CDR3 length: 13 amino acids. CDR3 sequence: CASSQDFGYEQYF. The CDR3 DNA reads as TGCGCCAGCAGCCAAGATTTCGGCTACGAGCAGTACTTC.

J is TRBJ2-7 and V is TRBV12-3 or TRBV12-4, with D perhaps TRBD1 (6 bases). V was clipped by 3 bases and J by 4 bases, with 13 bases between them. This CDR3 comprises 14 residues. The CDR3 DNA sequence: TGTGCCAGCAGTTTGTGGGACACCCAGTACGAGCAGTACTTC. Its translation: CASSLWDTQYEQYF.

The sample holds a few counts of this clonotype. This chain connects TRBV4-2 to TRBJ1-6, with D perhaps TRBD1 (5 bases). Between the trimmed V and J ends, which lost 2 bases and 2 bases, there was a span of 7 bases. Per the germline V gene, CDR1 is LGHNA and CDR2 is YNFKEQ. The CDR3 totals 15 residues. DNA of the CDR3: TGTGCCAGCAGCCAACCGGGACCCTATAATTCACCCCTCCACTTT. Translating gives CASSQPGPYNSPLHF.

This clonotype was recorded a few times. The rearrangement uses TRBV24-1 and TRBJ1-5; tentative D call: TRBD1 (6 bases). The germline V and J ends were trimmed by 2 bases and 7 bases, with 20 bases remaining between them. This CDR3 has 17 amino acids. Germline V CDR1 and CDR2: KGHDR, SFDVKD. DNA for the CDR3: TGTGCCACCAGTGATTCCACCGTTGAGGGGGTAGGGCAGCCCCAGCATTTT. Translation gives CATSDSTVEGVGQPQHF.

The chain uses TRBV10-3 and TRBJ1-4, with TRBD1 identical over 7 bases. The CDR3 runs 13 residues. Per the germline V gene, CDR1 is ENHRY and CDR2 is SYGVKD. The ends lost 9 bases at V and 4 bases at J; junction bases unmatched: 5. The CDR3 DNA follows: TGTGCCATTGGGACAGCACTTAATGAAAAACTGTTTTTT. Amino acid sequence: CAIGTALNEKLFF.

The chain recombines TRBV2 with TRBJ2-4; a possible D gene is TRBD2 (5 bases). CDR1 is SNHLY, CDR2 FYNNEI, per germline. CDR3 size: 15 residues. Trimming took 4 bases from V and 0 from J, leaving 10 bases between them. CDR3 DNA: TGTGCCAGCAGTGTCGAGGACTTAGCCAAAAACATTCAGTACTTC. Translating gives CASSVEDLAKNIQYF.

This clonotype was observed a few times. The V gene is TRBV5-1, the J gene TRBJ2-5; 7 positions match TRBD2. CDR3 size: 17 residues. The germline V gene encodes CDR1 SGHRS and CDR2 YFSETQ. V shed 0 bases, J shed 5 bases, and the junction held 13 bases outside the gene matches. CDR3 loop: CASSLVPALASSETQYF. CDR3 coding DNA: TGCGCCAGCAGCTTGGTGCCGGCACTAGCGAGTTCGGAGACCCAGTACTTC.

The chain couples TRBV20-1 to TRBJ2-7; D not resolved. Germline assignment: CDR1 DFQATT and CDR2 SNEGSKA (reference sequence). V was clipped by 3 bases and J by 1 base, with 7 bases between them. The CDR3 length is 12 residues. CDR3: CSARDLSYEQYF. Here the CDR3 DNA reads TGCAGTGCTAGGGACCTATCCTACGAGCAGTACTTC.

The chain employs TRBV4-1 and TRBJ2-5, with no clear D. The CDR3 is 14 residues long. Trimming removed 0 bases from V and 4 bases from J, with 9 bases in between. Germline loops: CDR1 MGHRA, CDR2 YSYEKL. For the CDR3, the DNA is TGCGCCAGCAGCCAAGACGCCCCAGGAGAGACCCAGTACTTC. As protein: CASSQDAPGETQYF.

The table lists this clonotype with a few counts. The genes are TRBV5-1 and TRBJ1-2, with TRBD1 identical over 12 bases. Losses at the gene ends were 4 bases for V and 4 bases for J; bases not matched to a gene: 8. CDR1 is SGHRS and CDR2 is YFSETQ in the germline V gene. The CDR3 sequence is 16 residues long. DNA of the CDR3: TGCGCCAGCAGCACGCCGGGACAGGGGGCAACCTATGGCTACACCTTC. This gives the protein CASSTPGQGATYGYTF.

The genes are TRBV5-6 and TRBJ2-2; D not certain. This CDR3 has 18 residues. Germline loops: CDR1 SGHDT, CDR2 YYEEEE. The V gene lost 1 base and the J gene lost 0 bases, with 16 bases spanning the gap. CDR3 in amino acids: CASSLYSRLPPNTGELFF. DNA of the CDR3: TGTGCCAGCAGCTTGTATAGCAGGTTACCTCCGAACACCGGGGAGCTGTTTTTT.

This clonotype showed up just a few times. V and J are TRBV29-1 and TRBJ2-4, with 10 bases lining up with TRBD2. Germline V gene data show CDR1 as SQVTM and CDR2 as ANQGSEA. Trimming at V came to 4 bases and at J to 1 base, leaving 7 bases not matched to a gene. The CDR3 totals 16 residues. The CDR3 DNA reads TGCAGCGTTGCACTAGCGGGGAAGGGGGCCAAAAACATTCAGTACTTC. This sequence encodes CSVALAGKGAKNIQYF.

In this sample, this clonotype turned up a few times. V gene TRBV15 combines with J gene TRBJ2-3; D is undetermined. The CDR3 sequence is 12 residues long. The germline V gene has CDR1 LNHNV and CDR2 YYDKDF (reference sequence). V was cut by 0 bases and J by 6 bases, with 4 bases left in between. Written as DNA, the CDR3 is TGTGCCACCAGCAGAGATGGGGATACGCAGTATTTT. This sequence encodes CATSRDGDTQYF.

This rearrangement joins TRBV5-1 to TRBJ2-5, with D possibly TRBD1 on 6 matching bases. The V end lost 1 base, the J end lost 3 bases, and 10 bases lay between the germline ends. The germline V gene has CDR1 SGHRS and CDR2 YFSETQ. The CDR3 has 14 residues. CDR3 DNA sequence: TGCGCCAGCAGCTTGAGGACAGCTAAAGAGACCCAGTACTTC. Residues: CASSLRTAKETQYF. Full variable domain (remainder filled in from reference TRBV5-1 and TRBJ2-5): KAGVTQTPRYLIKTRGQQVTLSCSPISGHRSVSWYQQTPGQGLQFLFEYFSETQRNKGNFPGRFSGRQFSNSRSEMNVSTLELGDSALYLCASSLRTAKETQYFGPGTRLLVL.

This clonotype was counted a few times. CDR3 amino acids: CASIRRVNTEAFF. The CDR3 nucleotides read TGTGCCAGCATCCGACGGGTTAACACTGAAGCTTTCTTT. The V gene is TRBV12-3 or TRBV12-4, the J gene TRBJ1-1, with D hard to call. The CDR3 length is 13 residues. Trimming pared 7 bases from V and 2 bases from J, leaving 11 bases between.

The V gene is TRBV3-1, the J gene TRBJ2-7; 8 nucleotides line up with TRBD2. Germline trimming cut 2 bases from V and 1 base from J; bases unmatched to any gene: 7. CDR1 and CDR2 (germline): LGHDT, YNNKEL (reference sequence). The CDR3 runs 16 residues. As DNA, the CDR3 is TGTGCCAGCAGCCAATTGAGCGGGGGCGCTTCCTACGAGCAGTACTTC. It encodes CASSQLSGGASYEQYF.

This clonotype was picked up a small number of times. V usage is TRBV5-5 and J usage is TRBJ1-5, with D perhaps matching TRBD1 (5 bases). Trimming stripped 0 bases from V and 6 bases from J, with 13 bases between. Germline V CDR1 and CDR2: SGHKS, YYEKEE (reference sequence). This CDR3 region has 15 residues. CDR3 DNA sequence: TGTGCCAGCAGCTTGGAGGGCAGGGTTGTTCAGCCCCAGCATTTT. It encodes CASSLEGRVVQPQHF.

The J gene is TRBJ2-1, the V gene TRBV7-3, with 12 bases matching TRBD2. Germline assignment: CDR1 SGHTA and CDR2 FQGTGA. The V segment lost 3 bases and the J segment 2 bases; nucleotides outside the gene matches: 2. The CDR3 totals 16 residues. The CDR3 reads CASSFTSGGPYNEQFF. The CDR3 coding sequence is TGTGCCAGCAGCTTCACTAGCGGGGGGCCCTACAATGAGCAGTTCTTC.

The CDR3 sequence: CASQSGGPYNEQFF. CDR3 in DNA: TGTGCCAGCCAAAGCGGGGGGCCCTACAATGAGCAGTTCTTC. The chain is built from TRBV7-2 and TRBJ2-1; 9 nucleotides line up with TRBD2. Germline-derived CDR1 and CDR2 are SGHTA and FQGNSA. V was clipped by 8 bases and J by 2 bases; unmatched bases: 4. The length of the CDR3 is 14 residues.